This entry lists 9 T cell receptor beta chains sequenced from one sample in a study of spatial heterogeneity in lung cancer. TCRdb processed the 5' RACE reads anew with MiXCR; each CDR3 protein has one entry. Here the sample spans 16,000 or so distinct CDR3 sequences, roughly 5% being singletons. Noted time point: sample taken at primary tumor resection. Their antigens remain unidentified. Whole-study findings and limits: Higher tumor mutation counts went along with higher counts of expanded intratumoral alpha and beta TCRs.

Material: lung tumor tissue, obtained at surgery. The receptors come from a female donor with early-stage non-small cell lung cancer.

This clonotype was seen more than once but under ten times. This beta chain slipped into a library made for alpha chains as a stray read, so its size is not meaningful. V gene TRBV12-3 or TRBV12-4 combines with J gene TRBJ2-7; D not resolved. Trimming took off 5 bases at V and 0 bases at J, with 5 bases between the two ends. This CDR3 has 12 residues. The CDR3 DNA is TGTGCCAGCAGTGCAGCCTCCTACGAGCAGTACTTC. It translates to CASSAASYEQYF.

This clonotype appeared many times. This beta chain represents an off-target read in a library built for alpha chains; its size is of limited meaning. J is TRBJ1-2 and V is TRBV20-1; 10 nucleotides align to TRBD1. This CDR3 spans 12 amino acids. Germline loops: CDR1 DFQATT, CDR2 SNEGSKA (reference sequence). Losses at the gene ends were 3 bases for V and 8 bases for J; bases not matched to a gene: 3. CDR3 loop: CSARGQGSGYTF. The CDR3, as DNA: TGCAGTGCTAGGGGACAGGGGAGCGGCTACACCTTC.

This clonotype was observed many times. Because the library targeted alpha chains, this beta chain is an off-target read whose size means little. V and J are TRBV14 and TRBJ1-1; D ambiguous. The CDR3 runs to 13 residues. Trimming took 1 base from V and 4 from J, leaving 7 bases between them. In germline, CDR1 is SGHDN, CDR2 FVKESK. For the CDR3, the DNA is TGTGCCAGCAGCCAAGGTATGGGCACTGAAGCTTTCTTT. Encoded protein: CASSQGMGTEAFF.

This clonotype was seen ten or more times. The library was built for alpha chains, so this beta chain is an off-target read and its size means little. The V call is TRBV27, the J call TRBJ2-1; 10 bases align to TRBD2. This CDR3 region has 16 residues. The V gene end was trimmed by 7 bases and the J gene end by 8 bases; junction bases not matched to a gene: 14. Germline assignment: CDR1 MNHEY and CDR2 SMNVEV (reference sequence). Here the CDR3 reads CASTQAGASGSDEQFF. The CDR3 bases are TGTGCCAGCACCCAGGCGGGGGCTAGCGGGAGCGATGAGCAGTTCTTC.

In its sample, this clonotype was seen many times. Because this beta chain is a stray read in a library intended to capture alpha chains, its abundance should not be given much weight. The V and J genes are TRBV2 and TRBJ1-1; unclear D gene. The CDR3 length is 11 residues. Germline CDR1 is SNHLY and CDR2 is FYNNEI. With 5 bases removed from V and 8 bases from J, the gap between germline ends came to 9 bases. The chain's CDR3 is CASSPQWEAFF. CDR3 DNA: TGTGCCAGCAGTCCTCAGTGGGAAGCTTTCTTT. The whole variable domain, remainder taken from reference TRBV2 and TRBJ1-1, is EPEVTQTPSHQVTQMGQEVILRCVPISNHLYFYWYRQILGQKVEFLVSFYNNEISEKSEIFDDQFSVERPDGSNFTLKIRSTKLEDSAMYFCASSPQWEAFFGQGTRLTVV.

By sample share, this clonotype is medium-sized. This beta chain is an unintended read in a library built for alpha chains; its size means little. Here the CDR3 reads CASSYLSSGSGEQYF. The CDR3 coding sequence is TGTGCCAGCAGTTATCTGTCTAGCGGGAGTGGCGAGCAGTACTTC. The chain recombines TRBV6-6 with TRBJ2-7, with 10 bases that match TRBD2. V lost 3 bases, J lost 6 bases, and 8 bases stayed unmatched. The CDR3 has 15 amino acids. Germline-derived CDR1 and CDR2 are MNHNY and SVGAGI (reference sequence).

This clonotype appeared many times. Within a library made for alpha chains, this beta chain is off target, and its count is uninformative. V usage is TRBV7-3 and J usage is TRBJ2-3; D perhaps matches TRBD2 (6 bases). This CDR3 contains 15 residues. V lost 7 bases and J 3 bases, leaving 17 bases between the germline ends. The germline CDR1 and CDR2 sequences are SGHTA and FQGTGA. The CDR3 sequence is CASTPGGPPTDTQYF. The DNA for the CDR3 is TGTGCCAGCACCCCCGGGGGACCACCGACAGATACGCAGTATTTT.

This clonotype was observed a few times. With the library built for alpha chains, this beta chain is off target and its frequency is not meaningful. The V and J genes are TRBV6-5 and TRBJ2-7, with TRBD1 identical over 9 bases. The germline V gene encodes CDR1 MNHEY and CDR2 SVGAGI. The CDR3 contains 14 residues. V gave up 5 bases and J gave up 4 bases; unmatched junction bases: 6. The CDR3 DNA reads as TGTGCCAGCAGTACAACAGGGGGCGGATACGAGCAGTACTTC. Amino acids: CASSTTGGGYEQYF.

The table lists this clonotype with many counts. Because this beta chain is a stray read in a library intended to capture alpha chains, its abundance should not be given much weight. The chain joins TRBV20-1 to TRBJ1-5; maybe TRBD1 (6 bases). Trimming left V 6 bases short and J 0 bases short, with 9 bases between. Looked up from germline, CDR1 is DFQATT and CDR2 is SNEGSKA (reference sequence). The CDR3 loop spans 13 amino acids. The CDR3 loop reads CSAVDSSNQPQHF. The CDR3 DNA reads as TGCAGTGCCGTGGACAGTAGCAATCAGCCCCAGCATTTT.